These 15 T cell receptor beta chains were all obtained from the same sample, sequenced in a study of technical replicates of blood from four donors. Generated by immunoSEQ multiplex PCR, the TCRdb table keeps only in-frame clones and is missing some. Of more than 50,000 clones in the sample, roughly 89% are singletons; the top ten hold 4.5% to 6.5%. The sequenced sample consisted of PBMCs. The receptors here all came from a human donor in good health. Some clones in this sample may be carry-over from other donors' samples.

The table lists this clone with a count of one. The genes are TRBV7-9 and TRBJ1-2, with D possibly being TRBD1 (5 bases). Between the trimmed V and J ends, which lost 10 bases and 7 bases, there was a span of 19 bases. The CDR3 length is 13 residues. The V gene's germline CDR1 is SEHNR and CDR2 FQNEAQ (reference sequence). CDR3 in amino acids: CAIAREGSSGYTF. CDR3 sequence (DNA): TGTGCCATCGCAAGGGAGGGGTCCTCTGGCTACACCTTC.

The genes are TRBV5-6 and TRBJ1-2; 10 nucleotides align to TRBD1. Trimming took 6 bases from V and 2 from J; bases not matched to a gene: 7. CDR1 is SGHDT, CDR2 YYEEEE, per germline. There are 15 residues in the CDR3. CDR3 amino acids: CASIGWGQGNYGYTF. The CDR3 DNA follows: TGTGCCAGCATCGGGTGGGGACAGGGGAACTATGGCTACACCTTC.

The chain joins TRBV27 to TRBJ2-1; TRBD1 might be the D (6 bases). The CDR3 covers 12 residues. Deletions cut 2 bases from V and 11 bases from J, with 10 bases between. The germline V gene has CDR1 MNHEY and CDR2 SMNVEV (reference sequence). The CDR3 nucleotides are TGTGCCAGCAGTTTACAGGGGAGTAAGCAGTTCTTC. Amino acid sequence: CASSLQGSKQFF.

V is TRBV7-2 and J is TRBJ1-5, with D unclear. Looked up from germline, CDR1 is SGHTA and CDR2 is FQGNSA. The CDR3 has 13 residues. Trimming removed 2 bases at V and 5 bases at J, with 7 bases between. DNA for the CDR3: TGTGCCAGCAGCTTATCTACAGATCAGCCCCAGCATTTT. This encodes CASSLSTDQPQHF.

The CDR3 spells CASGTRDRVANQPQHF. For the CDR3, the DNA is TGTGCCAGCGGAACCCGGGACAGGGTGGCCAATCAGCCCCAGCATTTT. The genes are TRBV27 and TRBJ1-5, with 9 bases aligning to TRBD1. J gave up 3 bases and V 8 bases, and 11 bases lay outside the gene matches. Looked up from germline, CDR1 is MNHEY and CDR2 is SMNVEV (reference sequence). This CDR3 is built from 16 residues.

The chain joins TRBV5-1 to TRBJ2-7, with a weak D call TRBD2 (5 bases). Germline V gene sequence: CDR1 SGHRS, CDR2 YFSETQ. This CDR3 has 15 amino acids. V was shortened by 6 bases and J by 2 bases, with 18 bases between the two germline ends. CDR3 residues: CASKNYGEPPYEQYF. The CDR3, as DNA: TGCGCCAGCAAAAACTACGGGGAACCTCCCTACGAGCAGTACTTC. Full variable domain (rest looked up from reference TRBV5-1 and TRBJ2-7): KAGVTQTPRYLIKTRGQQVTLSCSPISGHRSVSWYQQTPGQGLQFLFEYFSETQRNKGNFPGRFSGRQFSNSRSEMNVSTLELGDSALYLCASKNYGEPPYEQYFGPGTRLTVT.

The chain couples TRBV9 to TRBJ2-1; TRBD2 aligns across 8 bases. CDR3 length equals 17 residues. V trimming: 0 bases; J trimming: 0 bases; junction bases outside the gene matches: 5. Per the germline V gene, CDR1 is SGDLS and CDR2 is YYNGEE. As DNA, the CDR3 is TGTGCCAGCAGCGTAGGCCCAAGCGGGAGCTCCTACAATGAGCAGTTCTTC. Translating gives CASSVGPSGSSYNEQFF.

The chain employs TRBV7-2 and TRBJ2-1; 9 positions match TRBD2. The CDR3 consists of 14 residues. CDR1 and CDR2 (germline): SGHTA, FQGNSA. The trim removed 3 bases at V and 15 bases at J, leaving 12 bases unmatched. The CDR3 DNA reads as TGTGCCAGCAGCTTGGAGGCCCTCGGTAGCGGGAGGTTCTTC. Translated, it gives CASSLEALGSGRFF.

The genes are TRBV5-4 and TRBJ2-1; TRBD1 matches at 9 bases. The CDR3 loop spans 16 amino acids. Germline CDR1 reads SGHNT; CDR2 reads YYREEE (reference sequence). Trimming cost V 9 bases and J 4 bases; bases outside gene matches: 14. The CDR3 loop reads CATTTPRTGVYNEQFF. For the CDR3, the DNA is TGTGCCACAACCACCCCCAGGACAGGGGTTTACAATGAGCAGTTCTTC. The full variable domain, rest sourced from reference TRBV5-4 and TRBJ2-1, is ETGVTQSPTHLIKTRGQQVTLRCSSQSGHNTVSWYQQALGQGPQFIFQYYREEENGRGNFPPRFSGLQFPNYSSELNVNALELDDSALYLCATTTPRTGVYNEQFFGPGTRLTVL.

The CDR3 loop is CASTPWSRDRGYTF. In DNA, the CDR3 is TGTGCCAGCACCCCCTGGAGCAGGGATCGCGGCTACACCTTC. The chain couples TRBV7-9 to TRBJ1-2, with a weak D call TRBD1 (5 bases). V shed 7 bases and J shed 8 bases, with 20 bases lying between them. Germline CDR1 and CDR2: SEHNR and FQNEAQ (reference sequence). The CDR3 length is 14 residues.

This clone was seen only once. The chain combines TRBV4-3 with TRBJ1-6; D is undetermined. The CDR3 sequence is 17 residues long. Between the trimmed V and J ends, which lost 0 bases and 0 bases, there was a span of 9 bases. The germline CDR1 and CDR2 sequences are LGHNA and YSLEER. CDR3 DNA: TGCGCCAGCAGCCAAGACTACGGAGGCTCCTATAATTCACCCCTCCACTTT. Translated, it gives CASSQDYGGSYNSPLHF.

The chain links TRBV11-2 to TRBJ2-3; D may be TRBD1 (6 bases). Germline CDR1 SGHAT, CDR2 FQNNGV. Between the trimmed V and J ends, which lost 5 bases and 2 bases, there was a span of 17 bases. The CDR3 runs 16 residues. The CDR3 spells CASSNAAGAYTDTQYF. Written as DNA, the CDR3 is TGTGCCAGCAGCAACGCGGCAGGGGCGTACACAGATACGCAGTATTTT.

The chain recombines TRBV6-4 with TRBJ2-1, with 10 bases fitting TRBD2. Losses at the gene ends were 3 bases for V and 4 bases for J; bases not matched to a gene: 6. The CDR3 has 16 residues. Germline V CDR1 and CDR2: MRHNA, SNTAGT. DNA of the CDR3: TGTGCCAGCAGTGAAAGAACTAGCGGGGATTACAATGAGCAGTTCTTC. Protein: CASSERTSGDYNEQFF.

J is TRBJ2-7 and V is TRBV5-5; D is perhaps TRBD1 (6 bases). Between the trimmed V and J ends, which lost 0 bases and 3 bases, there was a span of 13 bases. CDR1 and CDR2 (germline): SGHKS, YYEKEE (reference sequence). This CDR3 is built from 15 residues. Here the CDR3 reads CASSLVPGANYEQYF. CDR3 coding DNA: TGTGCCAGCAGCTTGGTTCCAGGGGCGAACTACGAGCAGTACTTC.

In its sample, this clone ranks as medium-sized (0.01 to 0.1%). J is TRBJ1-2 and V is TRBV4-1, with D possibly being TRBD1 (5 bases). The V gene's germline CDR1 is MGHRA and CDR2 YSYEKL. The CDR3 loop spans 15 amino acids. The germline V and J ends were trimmed by 5 bases and 0 bases, with 13 bases remaining between them. As DNA, the CDR3 is TGCGCCAGCAGCTGGAAAGGGGATACTAACTATGGCTACACCTTC. Amino acid sequence: CASSWKGDTNYGYTF.